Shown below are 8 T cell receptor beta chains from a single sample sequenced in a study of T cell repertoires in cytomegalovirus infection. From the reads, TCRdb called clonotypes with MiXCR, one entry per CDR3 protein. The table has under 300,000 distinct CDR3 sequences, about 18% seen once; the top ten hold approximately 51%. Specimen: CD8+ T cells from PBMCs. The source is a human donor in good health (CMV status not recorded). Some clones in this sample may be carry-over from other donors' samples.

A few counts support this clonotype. CDR3 protein: CASRGRLNTEAFF. In DNA form, the CDR3 reads TGTGCCAGCCGGGGCAGGCTGAACACTGAAGCTTTCTTT. The genes are TRBV2 and TRBJ1-1; possible D gene TRBD1, 5 bases. Trimming took 8 bases from V and 0 from J, leaving 10 bases between them. CDR1 SNHLY and CDR2 FYNNEI come from the germline V gene. The CDR3 consists of 13 residues.

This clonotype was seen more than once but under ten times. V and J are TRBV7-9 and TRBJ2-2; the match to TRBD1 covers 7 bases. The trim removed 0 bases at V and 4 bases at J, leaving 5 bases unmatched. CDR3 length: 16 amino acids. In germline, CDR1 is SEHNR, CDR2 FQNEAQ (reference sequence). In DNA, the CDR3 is TGTGCCAGCAGCTTAGCGCCAGGGGGATTCACCGGGGAGCTGTTTTTT. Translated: CASSLAPGGFTGELFF.

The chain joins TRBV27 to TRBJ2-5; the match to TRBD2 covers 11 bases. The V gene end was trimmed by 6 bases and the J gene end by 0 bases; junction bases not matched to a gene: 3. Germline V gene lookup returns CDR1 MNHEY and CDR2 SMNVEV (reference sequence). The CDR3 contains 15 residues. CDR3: CASRPSGGYQETQYF. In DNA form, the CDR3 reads TGTGCCAGCAGGCCTAGCGGGGGGTACCAAGAGACCCAGTACTTC.

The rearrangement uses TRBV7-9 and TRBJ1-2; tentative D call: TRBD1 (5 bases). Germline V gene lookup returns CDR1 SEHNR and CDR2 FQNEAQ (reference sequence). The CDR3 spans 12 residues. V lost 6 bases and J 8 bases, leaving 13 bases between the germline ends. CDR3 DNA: TGTGCCAGCAGAACGGGGGTTGGAGGCTACACCTTC. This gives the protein CASRTGVGGYTF.

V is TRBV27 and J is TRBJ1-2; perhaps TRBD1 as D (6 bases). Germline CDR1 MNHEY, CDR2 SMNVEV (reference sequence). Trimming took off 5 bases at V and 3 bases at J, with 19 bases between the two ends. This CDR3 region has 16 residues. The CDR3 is CASSPRSGAIYYGYTF. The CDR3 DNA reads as TGTGCCAGCAGTCCACGGTCAGGGGCCATCTACTATGGCTACACCTTC.

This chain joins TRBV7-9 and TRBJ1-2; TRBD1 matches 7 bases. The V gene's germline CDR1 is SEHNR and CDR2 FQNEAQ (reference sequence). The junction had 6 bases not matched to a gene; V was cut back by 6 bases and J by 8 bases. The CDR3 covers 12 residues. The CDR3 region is CASRPGGEGYTF. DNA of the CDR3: TGTGCCAGCAGACCAGGGGGGGAAGGCTACACCTTC.

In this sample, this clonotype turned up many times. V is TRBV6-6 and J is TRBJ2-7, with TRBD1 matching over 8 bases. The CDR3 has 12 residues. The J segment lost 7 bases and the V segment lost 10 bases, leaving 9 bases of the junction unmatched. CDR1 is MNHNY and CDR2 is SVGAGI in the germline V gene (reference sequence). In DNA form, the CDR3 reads TGTGCCACAGACAGGGGCTCGGGAGAGCAGTACTTC. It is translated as CATDRGSGEQYF.

The CDR3 is CASSQVSGRETQYF. In nucleotides, the CDR3 is TGTGCCAGCAGCCAAGTCAGCGGTCGTGAGACCCAGTACTTC. V gene TRBV14 combines with J gene TRBJ2-5; D perhaps matches TRBD2 (5 bases). The germline V and J ends were trimmed by 1 base and 5 bases, with 11 bases remaining between them. The CDR3 has 14 amino acids. Germline V lookup: CDR1 SGHDN, CDR2 FVKESK.